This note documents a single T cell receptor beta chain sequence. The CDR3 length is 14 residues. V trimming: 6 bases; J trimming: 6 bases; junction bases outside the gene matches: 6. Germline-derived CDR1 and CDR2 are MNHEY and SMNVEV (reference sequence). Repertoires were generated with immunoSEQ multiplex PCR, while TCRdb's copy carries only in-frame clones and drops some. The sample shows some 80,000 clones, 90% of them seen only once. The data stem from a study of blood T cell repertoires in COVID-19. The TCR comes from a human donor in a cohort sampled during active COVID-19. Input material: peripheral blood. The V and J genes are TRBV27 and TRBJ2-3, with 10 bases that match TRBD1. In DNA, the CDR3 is TGTGCCAGCAGACCGGACAGGGGGTGGGATACGCAGTATTTT. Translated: CASRPDRGWDTQYF.